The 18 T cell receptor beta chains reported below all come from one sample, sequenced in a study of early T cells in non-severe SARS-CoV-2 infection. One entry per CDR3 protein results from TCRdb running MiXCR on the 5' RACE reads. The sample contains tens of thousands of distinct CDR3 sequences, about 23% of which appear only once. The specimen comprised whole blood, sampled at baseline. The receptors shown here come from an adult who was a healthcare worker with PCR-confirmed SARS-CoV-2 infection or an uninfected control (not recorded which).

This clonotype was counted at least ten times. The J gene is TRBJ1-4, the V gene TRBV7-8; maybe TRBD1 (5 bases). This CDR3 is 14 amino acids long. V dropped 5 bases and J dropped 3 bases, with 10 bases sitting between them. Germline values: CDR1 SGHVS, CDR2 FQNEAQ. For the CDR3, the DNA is TGTGCCAGCAGCCCGCTGGGGGCTAATGAAAAACTGTTTTTT. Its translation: CASSPLGANEKLFF.

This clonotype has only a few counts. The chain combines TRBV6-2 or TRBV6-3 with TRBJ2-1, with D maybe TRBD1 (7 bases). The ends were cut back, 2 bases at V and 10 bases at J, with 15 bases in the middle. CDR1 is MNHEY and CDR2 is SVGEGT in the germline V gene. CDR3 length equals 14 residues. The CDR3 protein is CASSYDRDFKEQFF. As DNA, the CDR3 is TGTGCCAGCAGTTACGACAGGGACTTCAAAGAGCAGTTCTTC.

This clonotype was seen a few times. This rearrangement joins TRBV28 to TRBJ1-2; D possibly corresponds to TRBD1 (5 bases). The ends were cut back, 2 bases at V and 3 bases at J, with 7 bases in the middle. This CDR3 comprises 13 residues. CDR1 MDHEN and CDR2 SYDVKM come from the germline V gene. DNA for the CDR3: TGTGCCAGCAGTTTAGGGGGTTACTATGGCTACACCTTC. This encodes CASSLGGYYGYTF.

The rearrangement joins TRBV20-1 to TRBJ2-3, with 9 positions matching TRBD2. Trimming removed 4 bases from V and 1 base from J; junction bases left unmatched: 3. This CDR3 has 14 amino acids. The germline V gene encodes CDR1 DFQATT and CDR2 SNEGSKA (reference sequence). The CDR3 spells CSANPSGGTDTQYF. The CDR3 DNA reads TGCAGTGCTAACCCTAGCGGGGGCACAGATACGCAGTATTTT.

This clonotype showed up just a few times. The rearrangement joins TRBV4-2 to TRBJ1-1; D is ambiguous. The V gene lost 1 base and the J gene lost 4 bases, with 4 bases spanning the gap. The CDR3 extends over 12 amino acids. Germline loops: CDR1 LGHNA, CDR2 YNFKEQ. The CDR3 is CASSQVSTEAFF. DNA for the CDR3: TGTGCCAGCAGCCAAGTTTCCACTGAAGCTTTCTTT.

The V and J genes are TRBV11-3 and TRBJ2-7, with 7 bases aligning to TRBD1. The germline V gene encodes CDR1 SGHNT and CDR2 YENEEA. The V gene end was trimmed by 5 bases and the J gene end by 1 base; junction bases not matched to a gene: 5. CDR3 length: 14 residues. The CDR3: CASSPGTASYEQYF. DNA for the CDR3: TGTGCCAGCAGCCCAGGGACAGCTTCCTACGAGCAGTACTTC. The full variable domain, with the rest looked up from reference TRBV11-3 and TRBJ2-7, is EAGVVQSPRYKIIEKKQPVAFWCNPISGHNTLYWYLQNLGQGPELLIRYENEEAVDDSQLPKDRFSAERLKGVDSTLKIQPAELGDSAVYLCASSPGTASYEQYFGPGTRLTVT.

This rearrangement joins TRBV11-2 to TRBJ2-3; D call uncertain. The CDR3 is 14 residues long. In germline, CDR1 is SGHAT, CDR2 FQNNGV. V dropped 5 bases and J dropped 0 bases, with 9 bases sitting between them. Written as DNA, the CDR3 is TGTGCCAGCAGCCTCGACGGTAGCACAGATACGCAGTATTTT. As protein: CASSLDGSTDTQYF.

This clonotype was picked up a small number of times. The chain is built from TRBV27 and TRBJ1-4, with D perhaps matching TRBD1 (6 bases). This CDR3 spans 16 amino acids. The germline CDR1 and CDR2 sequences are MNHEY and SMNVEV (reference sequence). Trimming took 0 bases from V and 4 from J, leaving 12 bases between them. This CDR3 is CASSLSLQGHNEKLFF. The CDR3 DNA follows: TGTGCCAGCAGTTTATCGTTACAGGGACATAATGAAAAACTGTTTTTT.

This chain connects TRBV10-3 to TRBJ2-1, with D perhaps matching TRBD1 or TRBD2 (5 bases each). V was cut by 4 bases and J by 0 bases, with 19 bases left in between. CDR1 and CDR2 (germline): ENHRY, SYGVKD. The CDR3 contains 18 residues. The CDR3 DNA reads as TGTGCCATCAGTGCCGAGGGGACCTACAGAAGCTCCTACAATGAGCAGTTCTTC. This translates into CAISAEGTYRSSYNEQFF.

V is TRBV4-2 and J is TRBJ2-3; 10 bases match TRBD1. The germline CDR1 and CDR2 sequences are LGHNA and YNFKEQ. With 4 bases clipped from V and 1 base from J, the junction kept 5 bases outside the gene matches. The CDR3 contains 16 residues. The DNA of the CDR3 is TGTGCCAGCAGCCGCCGACAGGGGGCGGGCACAGATACGCAGTATTTT. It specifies CASSRRQGAGTDTQYF.

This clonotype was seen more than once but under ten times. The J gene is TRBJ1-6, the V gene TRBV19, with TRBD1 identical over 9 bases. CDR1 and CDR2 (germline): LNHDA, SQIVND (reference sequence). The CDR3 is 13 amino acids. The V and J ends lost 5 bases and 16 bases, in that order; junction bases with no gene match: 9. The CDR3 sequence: CASSVGTGHQLHF. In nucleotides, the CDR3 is TGTGCCAGTAGTGTCGGGACAGGGCACCAGCTCCACTTT.

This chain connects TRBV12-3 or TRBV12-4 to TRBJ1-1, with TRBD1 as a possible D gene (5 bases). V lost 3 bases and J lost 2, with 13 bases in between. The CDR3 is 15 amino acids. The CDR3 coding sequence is TGTGCCAGCAGTTTTACCGCGACAGATAACACTGAAGCTTTCTTT. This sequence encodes CASSFTATDNTEAFF.

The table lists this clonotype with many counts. CDR3 sequence (DNA): TGCGCCAGCAGCTTGGAAATGTACTCTGGGGCCAACGTCCTGACTTTC. Its translation: CASSLEMYSGANVLTF. This chain joins TRBV5-1 and TRBJ2-6; D gene uncertain. The CDR3 loop spans 16 amino acids. Germline V gene sequence: CDR1 SGHRS, CDR2 YFSETQ. V gave up 0 bases and J gave up 0 bases, with 7 bases separating them.

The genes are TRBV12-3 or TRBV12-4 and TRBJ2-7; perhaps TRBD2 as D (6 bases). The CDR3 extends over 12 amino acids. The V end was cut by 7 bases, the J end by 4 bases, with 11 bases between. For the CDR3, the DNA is TGTGCCAGCAACGACGGGGGTTACGAGCAGTACTTC. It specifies CASNDGGYEQYF.

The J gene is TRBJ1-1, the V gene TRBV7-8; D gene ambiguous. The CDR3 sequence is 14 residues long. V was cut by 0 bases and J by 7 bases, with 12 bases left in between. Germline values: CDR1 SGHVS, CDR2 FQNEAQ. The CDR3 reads CASSLATRSGEAFF. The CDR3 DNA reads TGTGCCAGCAGCTTAGCGACCCGTTCCGGTGAAGCTTTCTTT.

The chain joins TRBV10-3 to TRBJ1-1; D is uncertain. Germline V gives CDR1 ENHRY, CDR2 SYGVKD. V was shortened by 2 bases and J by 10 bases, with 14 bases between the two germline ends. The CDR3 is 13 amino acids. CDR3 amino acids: CAISEEGEVGAFF. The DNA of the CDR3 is TGTGCCATCAGTGAGGAGGGAGAGGTTGGAGCTTTCTTT.

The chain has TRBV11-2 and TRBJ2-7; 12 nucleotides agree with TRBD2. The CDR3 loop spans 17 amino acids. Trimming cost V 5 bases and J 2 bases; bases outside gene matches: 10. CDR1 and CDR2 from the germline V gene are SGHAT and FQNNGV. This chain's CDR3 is CASSTSSGGATAYEQYF. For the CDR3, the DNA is TGTGCCAGCAGCACCTCTAGCGGGGGGGCGACAGCCTACGAGCAGTACTTC.

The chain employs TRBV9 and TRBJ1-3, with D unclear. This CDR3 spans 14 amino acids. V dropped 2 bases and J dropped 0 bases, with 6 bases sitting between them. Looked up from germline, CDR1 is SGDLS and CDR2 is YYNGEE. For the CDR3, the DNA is TGTGCCAGCAGCGTGGATCCCTCTGGAAACACCATATATTTT. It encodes CASSVDPSGNTIYF.